Following are 15 T cell receptor beta chains from one sample sequenced in a study of blood T cell repertoires in COVID-19. The data were produced by immunoSEQ multiplex PCR, yet TCRdb's version contains in-frame clones alone and is incomplete. The sample has about 130,000 clones; 78% are singletons. Sample: peripheral blood. These receptors originate from a man between 60 and 70 years old who had recovered from COVID-19.

The V and J genes are TRBV27 and TRBJ1-1, with a weak D call TRBD1 (5 bases). Germline values: CDR1 MNHEY, CDR2 SMNVEV (reference sequence). V gave up 3 bases and J gave up 0 bases, with 8 bases separating them. The length of the CDR3 is 14 residues. The CDR3 coding sequence is TGTGCCAGCAGTTTGCCAGGGATGAACACTGAAGCTTTCTTT. Protein product: CASSLPGMNTEAFF.

The chain combines TRBV30 with TRBJ2-3, with 13 bases aligning to TRBD2. Germline V gene lookup returns CDR1 GTSNPN and CDR2 SVGIG (reference sequence). The CDR3 consists of 14 residues. The V gene end was trimmed by 5 bases and the J gene end by 1 base; junction bases not matched to a gene: 0. This chain's CDR3 is CAWGLAGGTDTQYF. CDR3 coding DNA: TGTGCCTGGGGACTAGCGGGGGGCACAGATACGCAGTATTTT.

This clone was observed many times. The chain combines TRBV4-3 with TRBJ2-1, with D possibly being TRBD2 (6 bases). V lost 2 bases, J lost 4 bases, and 18 bases lay in between. This CDR3 contains 17 residues. The germline gives CDR1 LGHNA, CDR2 YSLEER. For the CDR3, the DNA is TGCGCCAGCAGCCAAAGCTCGACCTTAGCGGTTTACAATGAGCAGTTCTTC. This codes for CASSQSSTLAVYNEQFF.

The chain carries TRBV18 and TRBJ2-7; 11 bases agree with TRBD2. The CDR3 is made up of 14 amino acids. Per the germline V gene, CDR1 is KGHSH and CDR2 is LQKENI. V was clipped by 5 bases and J by 5 bases; unmatched bases: 5. The CDR3 DNA reads as TGTGCCAGCTCATCGGCTAGCGGGAGGAACGAGCAGTACTTC. This sequence encodes CASSSASGRNEQYF.

V usage is TRBV10-3 and J usage is TRBJ2-3; TRBD1 agrees at 9 bases. Germline CDR1 ENHRY, CDR2 SYGVKD. There are 15 residues in the CDR3. With V trimmed by 0 bases and J by 5 bases, 3 bases remained unmatched. Here the CDR3 DNA reads TGTGCCATCAGTGAGTCGGGGACAGGGATAGATACGCAGTATTTT. The encoded protein is CAISESGTGIDTQYF.

This clone has just a few counts. The chain carries TRBV7-2 and TRBJ2-7, with a possible D match to TRBD1 (5 bases). V was pared by 1 base and J by 5 bases, with 12 bases between. This CDR3 is built from 14 residues. Per germline, CDR1 SGHTA and CDR2 FQGNSA. The CDR3 here is CASSLVPRVNEQYF. The CDR3, as DNA: TGTGCCAGCAGCTTAGTCCCCAGGGTGAACGAGCAGTACTTC. The full variable domain, rest sourced from reference TRBV7-2 and TRBJ2-7, is GAGVSQSPSNKVTEKGKDVELRCDPISGHTALYWYRQSLGQGLEFLIYFQGNSAPDKSGLPSDRFSAERTGGSVSTLTIQRTQQEDSAVYLCASSLVPRVNEQYFGPGTRLTVT.

The chain carries TRBV11-2 and TRBJ2-6; D is unclear. Looked up from germline, CDR1 is SGHAT and CDR2 is FQNNGV. CDR3 length equals 15 residues. The V and J ends lost 5 bases and 4 bases respectively, with 12 bases between them. DNA for the CDR3: TGTGCCAGCAGCCCAGTCCAGTCAGGGGCCAACGTCCTGACTTTC. Protein sequence: CASSPVQSGANVLTF.

The genes are TRBV2 and TRBJ1-1; perhaps TRBD1 as D (5 bases). This CDR3 spans 13 amino acids. Trimming removed 4 bases from V and 3 bases from J, with 9 bases in between. CDR1 SNHLY and CDR2 FYNNEI come from the germline V gene. CDR3: CASSGDRYTEAFF. The CDR3, as DNA: TGTGCCAGCAGTGGAGACAGATACACTGAAGCTTTCTTT.

This clone was detected once. The chain joins TRBV9 to TRBJ2-7, with D unresolved. Germline loops: CDR1 SGDLS, CDR2 YYNGEE. This CDR3 has 14 residues. Trimming stripped 0 bases from V and 0 bases from J, with 7 bases between. The CDR3 DNA is TGTGCCAGCAGCGTAGACAGTTTCTCCTACGAGCAGTACTTC. Encoded protein: CASSVDSFSYEQYF.

V is TRBV7-9 and J is TRBJ2-3; TRBD2 matches at 8 bases. The germline CDR1 and CDR2 sequences are SEHNR and FQNEAQ (reference sequence). The junction had 7 bases not matched to a gene; V was cut back by 3 bases and J by 2 bases. The CDR3 covers 16 residues. The CDR3 nucleotides are TGTGCCAGCAGCTTCAGAATAGCGGGGTCCACAGATACGCAGTATTTT. Translating it yields CASSFRIAGSTDTQYF. Full variable domain (missing parts from reference TRBV7-9 and TRBJ2-3): DTGVSQNPRHKITKRGQNVTFRCDPISEHNRLYWYRQTLGQGPEFLTYFQNEAQLEKSRLLSDRFSAERPKGSFSTLEIQRTEQGDSAMYLCASSFRIAGSTDTQYFGPGTRLTVL.

In this sample, this clone turned up a few times. This chain connects TRBV21-1 to TRBJ2-2; the D segment call TRBD2 is taken from the table without a DNA check. TRBV21-1 corresponds to a pseudogene. The CDR3 runs 18 residues. The CDR3 protein is CASSKGAGTARGTGELFF. The CDR3 DNA reads as TGTGCCAGCAGCAAAGGTGCGGGGACTGCACGGGGCACCGGGGAGCTGTTTTTT.

The chain uses TRBV19 and TRBJ2-3; D not resolved. Germline V gives CDR1 LNHDA, CDR2 SQIVND (reference sequence). CDR3 length equals 12 residues. The V end was cut by 4 bases, the J end by 3 bases, with 5 bases between. The CDR3 loop reads CASSTRTDTQYF. The CDR3 coding sequence is TGTGCCAGTAGTACCCGGACAGATACGCAGTATTTT.

The chain joins TRBV7-8 to TRBJ2-5; D not certain. The CDR3 length is 14 residues. Germline assignment: CDR1 SGHVS and CDR2 FQNEAQ. V was clipped by 0 bases and J by 1 base, with 6 bases between them. CDR3 nucleotide sequence: TGTGCCAGCAGCTTAGCGGCATCCCAAGAGACCCAGTACTTC. Translated, it gives CASSLAASQETQYF.

The rearrangement uses TRBV27 and TRBJ2-7; D unresolved. Trimming stripped 6 bases from V and 3 bases from J, with 18 bases between. The germline V gene has CDR1 MNHEY and CDR2 SMNVEV (reference sequence). The CDR3 runs 15 residues. As DNA, the CDR3 is TGTGCCAGCAGCCTTTTAGCCTCTCACCTCTACGAGCAGTACTTC. Translating it yields CASSLLASHLYEQYF.

CDR3 region: CSVHPGQGIDTQYF. CDR3 nucleotides: TGCAGCGTTCATCCGGGACAGGGGATAGATACGCAGTATTTT. The rearrangement links TRBV29-1 to TRBJ2-3; 10 positions match TRBD1. CDR3 length: 14 residues. Per the germline V gene, CDR1 is SQVTM and CDR2 is ANQGSEA. The trim removed 5 bases at V and 5 bases at J, leaving 7 bases unmatched.